These 32 T cell receptor beta chains came from one sample sequenced in a study of response to subunit inactivated influenza vaccine. One entry per CDR3 protein, called by TCRdb with MiXCR from the RT-PCR reads. This table holds under 950,000 distinct CDR3 sequences, 21% found once. This material consisted of PBMCs from blood, taken roughly 5 days after vaccination. Source of these receptors: a man aged 50 or older who received an inactivated influenza vaccine.

The chain links TRBV5-1 to TRBJ2-5, with D unresolved. Germline CDR1 reads SGHRS; CDR2 reads YFSETQ. Trimming left V 0 bases short and J 5 bases short, with 8 bases between. This CDR3 is 13 amino acids long. The DNA for the CDR3 is TGCGCCAGCAGCTTGGAACGAGCGGAGACCCAGTACTTC. The encoded protein is CASSLERAETQYF.

Points on this clonotype: Relative to the germline gene, one junction end is altered; a read error may explain this. The genes are TRBV19 and TRBJ1-1, with D perhaps matching TRBD1 (5 bases). The CDR3 consists of 17 residues. The germline V gene encodes CDR1 LNHDA and CDR2 SQIVND (reference sequence). The CDR3 region is CASSPPQVREPGTEAVF. In DNA form, the CDR3 reads TGTGCCAGTAGTCCACCCCAGGTCAGGGAACCAGGGACTGAAGCTGTCTTT. The complete variable domain, with remaining parts taken from reference TRBV19 and TRBJ1-1, reads DGGITQSPKYLFRKEGQNVTLSCEQNLNHDAMYWYRQDPGQGLRLIYYSQIVNDFQKGDIAEGYSVSREKKESFPLTVTSAQKNPTAFYLCASSPPQVREPGTEAVFGQGTRLTVV.

This clonotype was picked up a small number of times. The V gene is TRBV5-1, the J gene TRBJ1-4, with D uncertain. The V gene lost 3 bases and the J gene lost 6 bases, with 9 bases spanning the gap. This CDR3 contains 13 residues. Germline values: CDR1 SGHRS, CDR2 YFSETQ. Here the CDR3 DNA reads TGCGCCAGCAGCTCCCAGCGGCATGAAAAACTGTTTTTT. Protein: CASSSQRHEKLFF.

V usage is TRBV2 and J usage is TRBJ2-3, with 7 bases fitting TRBD2. Germline V gene lookup returns CDR1 SNHLY and CDR2 FYNNEI. This CDR3 spans 17 amino acids. The ends lost 0 bases at V and 1 base at J; junction bases unmatched: 7. The CDR3 reads CASSEAPSGGGTDTQYF. In DNA, the CDR3 is TGTGCCAGCAGTGAAGCTCCTAGCGGTGGTGGCACAGATACGCAGTATTTT.

V gene TRBV24-1 combines with J gene TRBJ2-7; 8 bases fit TRBD1. CDR3 length equals 15 residues. V dropped 6 bases and J dropped 8; count of bases not matched to a gene: 14. Germline V gives CDR1 KGHDR, CDR2 SFDVKD. The CDR3 sequence: CATSPGGADSAQQYF. In DNA form, the CDR3 reads TGTGCCACCAGTCCAGGGGGCGCAGACTCGGCCCAGCAGTACTTC.

The V gene is TRBV20-1, the J gene TRBJ1-1; tentatively, D is TRBD1 (5 bases). Per the germline V gene, CDR1 is DFQATT and CDR2 is SNEGSKA (reference sequence). The CDR3 totals 15 residues. Trimming shortened V by 6 bases and J by 1 base, and 18 bases separated the two germline ends. This CDR3 is CSAPEQGRGNTEAFF. The CDR3 nucleotides read TGCAGTGCACCCGAGCAGGGACGAGGGAACACTGAAGCTTTCTTT.

This chain joins TRBV5-6 and TRBJ2-5; TRBD1 matches at 8 bases. Trimming took 4 bases from V and 4 from J; bases not matched to a gene: 9. The V gene's germline CDR1 is SGHDT and CDR2 YYEEEE. This CDR3 is built from 15 residues. DNA for the CDR3: TGTGCCAGCAGCACGATGTGCACAGGGGGAGAGACCCAGTACTTC. Protein sequence: CASSTMCTGGETQYF.

The chain links TRBV9 to TRBJ2-3; possible D gene TRBD2, 6 bases. The CDR3 consists of 15 residues. The germline V gene encodes CDR1 SGDLS and CDR2 YYNGEE. Trimming left V 1 base short and J 2 bases short, with 11 bases between. This chain's CDR3 is CASSVYGGDTDTQYF. CDR3 coding DNA: TGTGCCAGCAGCGTATATGGCGGGGACACAGATACGCAGTATTTT. The variable domain in full, completed from reference TRBV9 and TRBJ2-3, reads DSGVTQTPKHLITATGQRVTLRCSPRSGDLSVYWYQQSLDQGLQFLIQYYNGEERAKGNILERFSAQQFPDLHSELNLSSLELGDSALYFCASSVYGGDTDTQYFGPGTRLTVL.

This chain links TRBV15 with TRBJ2-2, with 9 nucleotides matching TRBD2. With V trimmed by 5 bases and J by 2 bases, 3 bases remained unmatched. The CDR3 contains 15 residues. CDR1 is LNHNV and CDR2 is YYDKDF in the germline V gene (reference sequence). This chain's CDR3 is CATSEGLANTGELFF. The CDR3 DNA reads as TGTGCCACCAGCGAGGGACTAGCCAACACCGGGGAGCTGTTTTTT.

This clonotype showed up just a few times. The rearrangement joins TRBV6-2 or TRBV6-3 to TRBJ2-3; TRBD1 agrees at 8 bases. The germline gives CDR1 MNHEY, CDR2 SVGEGT. This CDR3 is built from 16 residues. V dropped 6 bases and J dropped 0; count of bases not matched to a gene: 8. In DNA, the CDR3 is TGTGCCAGCAGCAACACAGGGGGTGTTAGCACAGATACGCAGTATTTT. This encodes CASSNTGGVSTDTQYF.

The gene calls are TRBV7-2 and TRBJ2-7, with D unclear. Germline lookup yields CDR1 SGHTA and CDR2 FQGNSA. CDR3 length: 16 residues. V was pared by 1 base and J by 1 base, with 14 bases between. CDR3 loop: CASSLVAGRASYEQYF. The DNA of the CDR3 is TGTGCCAGCAGCTTAGTGGCAGGCCGAGCTTCCTACGAGCAGTACTTC. Full variable domain (outside the CDR3, taken from reference TRBV7-2 and TRBJ2-7): GAGVSQSPSNKVTEKGKDVELRCDPISGHTALYWYRQSLGQGLEFLIYFQGNSAPDKSGLPSDRFSAERTGGSVSTLTIQRTQQEDSAVYLCASSLVAGRASYEQYFGPGTRLTVT.

The CDR3 DNA sequence: TGCAGTGCCTTCCGGGGGGAAAGTAATCCCCAGTACTTC. Translating gives CSAFRGESNPQYF. This chain connects TRBV20-1 to TRBJ2-5; 7 bases are shared with TRBD2. This CDR3 has 13 residues. The germline CDR1 and CDR2 sequences are DFQATT and SNEGSKA (reference sequence). J was trimmed by 9 bases and V by 6 bases; bases with no gene match: 13.

This chain links TRBV18 with TRBJ1-6; 11 nucleotides align to TRBD1. The CDR3 has 18 residues. Germline V gene lookup returns CDR1 KGHSH and CDR2 LQKENI. V was pared by 3 bases and J by 5 bases, with 9 bases of the junction left unmatched. The CDR3 region is CASSPFIMDRGHNSPLHF. The CDR3 DNA sequence: TGTGCCAGCTCACCTTTTATCATGGACAGGGGGCATAATTCACCCCTCCACTTT. The full variable domain, completed using reference TRBV18 and TRBJ1-6, is NAGVMQNPRHLVRRRGQEARLRCSPMKGHSHVYWYRQLPEEGLKFMVYLQKENIIDESGMPKERFSAEFPKEGPSILRIQQVVRGDSAAYFCASSPFIMDRGHNSPLHFGNGTRLTVT.

This clonotype was observed a few times. The V and J genes are TRBV6-5 and TRBJ1-2, with 10 bases matching TRBD1. The CDR3 runs to 15 residues. J was trimmed by 4 bases and V by 0 bases; bases with no gene match: 2. CDR1 and CDR2 from the germline V gene are MNHEY and SVGAGI. CDR3 bases: TGTGCCAGCAGTTACTCGACAGGGGGCTCCTATGGCTACACCTTC. Encoded protein: CASSYSTGGSYGYTF.

For the CDR3, the DNA is TGTGCCAGCAGCTTGGGGGGACTAGGGTTTCAAGAGACCCAGTACTTC. Its protein product is CASSLGGLGFQETQYF. The V call is TRBV7-6, the J call TRBJ2-5; TRBD2 aligns across 8 bases. V lost 3 bases, J lost 2 bases, and 8 bases stayed unmatched. Germline V gives CDR1 SGHVS, CDR2 FNYEAQ. This CDR3 has 16 residues.

This clonotype was found a few times. The gene calls are TRBV7-6 and TRBJ2-1; 9 bases agree with TRBD2. Germline CDR1 SGHVS, CDR2 FNYEAQ. The CDR3 contains 16 residues. J gave up 1 base and V 6 bases, and 7 bases lay outside the gene matches. The chain's CDR3 is CASSGSSGISYNEQFF. In DNA form, the CDR3 reads TGTGCCAGCAGTGGTTCTAGCGGGATTTCCTACAATGAGCAGTTCTTC.

There are many counts of this clonotype. CDR3 nucleotide sequence: TGTGCCAGCAGTTACTCGAATAGGGGTCTCACCGGGGAGCTGTTTTTT. Protein product: CASSYSNRGLTGELFF. The chain employs TRBV6-5 and TRBJ2-2; possibly TRBD1 for D (5 bases). The CDR3 runs 16 residues. Germline lookup yields CDR1 MNHEY and CDR2 SVGAGI. Trimming took off 0 bases at V and 4 bases at J, with 12 bases between the two ends.

The chain employs TRBV12-3 or TRBV12-4 and TRBJ2-4, with D perhaps TRBD1 or TRBD2 (5 bases each). Trimming left V 7 bases short and J 0 bases short, with 10 bases between. The CDR3 length is 14 residues. The CDR3 loop reads CASTLRGAKNIQYF. In DNA form, the CDR3 reads TGTGCCAGCACCTTGAGGGGAGCCAAAAACATTCAGTACTTC.

This clonotype has ten or more counts. The chain is built from TRBV7-2 and TRBJ2-1; D may be TRBD1 or TRBD2 (5 bases each). The CDR3 is 16 residues long. CDR1 SGHTA and CDR2 FQGNSA come from the germline V gene. Trimming cost V 3 bases and J 3 bases, with 15 bases left between them. This CDR3 is CASSFRSGPRYNEQFF. The CDR3 DNA sequence: TGTGCCAGCAGCTTCCGTTCGGGGCCCCGCTACAATGAGCAGTTCTTC.

In this sample, this clonotype turned up many times. The gene calls are TRBV18 and TRBJ2-5; D is uncertain. Trimming cost V 8 bases and J 5 bases, with 12 bases left between them. Germline V gene data show CDR1 as KGHSH and CDR2 as LQKENI. CDR3 length equals 12 residues. Written as DNA, the CDR3 is TGTGCCAGCAGTCCCTCGGGCGAGACCCAGTACTTC. Amino acids: CASSPSGETQYF.

In its sample, this clonotype was seen a few times. The rearrangement joins TRBV12-3 or TRBV12-4 to TRBJ2-3; the match to TRBD2 covers 8 bases. Trimming at V came to 6 bases and at J to 1 base, leaving 9 bases not matched to a gene. The CDR3 loop spans 16 amino acids. The CDR3 DNA is TGTGCCAGCAGCCCCAGGGACGGGGGGGGCACAGATACGCAGTATTTT. Residues: CASSPRDGGGTDTQYF.

The table lists this clonotype with a few counts. This rearrangement joins TRBV9 to TRBJ1-1; possibly TRBD1 for D (5 bases). The CDR3 extends over 17 amino acids. Trimming removed 3 bases from V and 0 bases from J, with 18 bases in between. The germline CDR1 and CDR2 sequences are SGDLS and YYNGEE. The CDR3 loop is CASSDPPAGTMNTEAFF. CDR3 bases: TGTGCCAGCAGCGACCCCCCGGCAGGGACCATGAACACTGAAGCTTTCTTT.

The rearrangement uses TRBV5-1 and TRBJ2-3; D is possibly TRBD2 (6 bases). This CDR3 comprises 13 residues. Germline values: CDR1 SGHRS, CDR2 YFSETQ. Deletions cut 5 bases from V and 6 bases from J, with 13 bases between. The CDR3 loop reads CASSPFSGDTQYF. The CDR3 region has the DNA TGCGCCAGCAGTCCTTTTAGCGGCGATACGCAGTATTTT.

This clonotype was counted only a few times. This chain uses TRBV20-1 with TRBJ2-3; D unclear. Trimming left V 3 bases short and J 3 bases short, with 10 bases between. Per the germline V gene, CDR1 is DFQATT and CDR2 is SNEGSKA (reference sequence). The CDR3 contains 13 residues. CDR3: CSARLDWTDTQYF. CDR3 DNA sequence: TGCAGTGCTAGGCTAGATTGGACAGATACGCAGTATTTT.

This sequence joins TRBV6-2 or TRBV6-3 and TRBJ2-7, with D possibly being TRBD1 (6 bases). The CDR3 is 14 residues long. Trimming pared 8 bases from V and 7 bases from J, leaving 21 bases between. The V gene's germline CDR1 is MNHEY and CDR2 SVGEGT. CDR3 DNA: TGTGCCAGCTCGACGTTATCCAGGGGAAGTGAGCAGTACTTC. This gives the protein CASSTLSRGSEQYF.

The DNA of the CDR3 is TGTGCCAGCAGCTTTGCACTGGACAGCATTCCGGAAGGCTACACCTTC. This translates into CASSFALDSIPEGYTF. The gene calls are TRBV5-6 and TRBJ1-2; possibly TRBD1 for D (6 bases). The CDR3 sequence is 16 residues long. V lost 2 bases, J lost 8 bases, and 22 bases lay in between. Germline V gene sequence: CDR1 SGHDT, CDR2 YYEEEE.

The rearrangement uses TRBV6-1 and TRBJ1-1, with 10 bases that match TRBD1. The CDR3 covers 16 residues. The germline CDR1 and CDR2 sequences are MNHNS and SASEGT. The J segment lost 4 bases and the V segment lost 6 bases, leaving 11 bases of the junction unmatched. CDR3 in DNA: TGTGCCAGCAGCCCCCCTCTAGGACAGGGGGGCACTGAAGCTTTCTTT. It encodes CASSPPLGQGGTEAFF.

This clonotype was seen at least ten times. This sequence joins TRBV29-1 and TRBJ2-7, with TRBD2 matching over 7 bases. The J segment lost 4 bases and the V segment lost 5 bases, leaving 8 bases of the junction unmatched. The CDR3 totals 13 residues. The germline gives CDR1 SQVTM, CDR2 ANQGSEA. The CDR3: CSVSRGGLYEQYF. The DNA of the CDR3 is TGCAGCGTTTCTCGGGGAGGGTTGTACGAGCAGTACTTC.

This clonotype was picked up a small number of times. The chain employs TRBV20-1 and TRBJ2-3, with a possible D match to TRBD2 (6 bases). The germline V and J ends were trimmed by 1 base and 1 base, with 12 bases remaining between them. The CDR3 spans 15 residues. Looked up from germline, CDR1 is DFQATT and CDR2 is SNEGSKA (reference sequence). The CDR3 protein is CSARVGGAGTDTQYF. CDR3 coding DNA: TGCAGTGCTAGAGTCGGCGGGGCCGGCACAGATACGCAGTATTTT.

This clonotype has more than one count but fewer than ten. In DNA form, the CDR3 reads TGCGCCAGCAGCACTAGCGGGGGGAACACCAATGAGCAGTTCTTC. This gives the protein CASSTSGGNTNEQFF. The rearrangement uses TRBV5-1 and TRBJ2-1; 12 bases align to TRBD2. Germline-derived CDR1 and CDR2 are SGHRS and YFSETQ. The CDR3 runs 15 residues. J gave up 6 bases and V 4 bases, and 5 bases lay outside the gene matches.

This clonotype was seen more than once but under ten times. V is TRBV19 and J is TRBJ2-1, with 8 bases aligning to TRBD2. Per the germline V gene, CDR1 is LNHDA and CDR2 is SQIVND (reference sequence). CDR3 length: 14 residues. The ends lost 8 bases at V and 6 bases at J; junction bases unmatched: 9. The CDR3 protein is CASRERTSINEQFF. The CDR3 nucleotides are TGTGCCAGTCGCGAGAGGACTAGCATCAATGAGCAGTTCTTC.

This clonotype was seen ten or more times. This sequence joins TRBV5-1 and TRBJ2-3; 9 bases fit TRBD2. V was clipped by 1 base and J by 4 bases; unmatched bases: 7. The CDR3 loop spans 16 amino acids. Germline V lookup: CDR1 SGHRS, CDR2 YFSETQ. The DNA for the CDR3 is TGCGCCAGCAGCTTGCTAGGGTGGACTAGCGCAGATACGCAGTATTTT. This encodes CASSLLGWTSADTQYF.